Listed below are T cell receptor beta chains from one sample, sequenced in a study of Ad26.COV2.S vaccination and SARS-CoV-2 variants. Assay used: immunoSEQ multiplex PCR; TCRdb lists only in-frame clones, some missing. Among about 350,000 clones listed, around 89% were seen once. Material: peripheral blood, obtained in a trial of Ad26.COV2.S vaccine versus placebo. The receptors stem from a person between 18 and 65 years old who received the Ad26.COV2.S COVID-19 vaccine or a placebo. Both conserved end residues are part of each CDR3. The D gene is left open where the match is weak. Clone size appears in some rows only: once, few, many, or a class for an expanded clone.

TGTGCCAGCAGTTTAGGGCGACTAGCGGGAGGGGAGACCCAGTACTTC	CASSLGRLAGGETQYF	-	TRBD2	TRBV28	TRBJ2-5
TGTGCCAGCAGCTTGCTCGGGGATACGCAGTATTTT	CASSLLGDTQYF	-	-	TRBV5-4	TRBJ2-3
TGTGCCTGGAGTGTAGAGCGGGCTAGCGGAAACTACAATGAGCAGTTCTTC	CAWSVERASGNYNEQFF	-	TRBD2	TRBV30	TRBJ2-1
TGTGCCAGCAGCCAAGACGGAAACTATGGCTACACCTTC	CASSQDGNYGYTF	-	-	TRBV14	TRBJ1-2
TGTGCCAGCCGCACCGAAAGGTTCTACAATGAGCAGTTCTTC	CASRTERFYNEQFF	-	-	TRBV2	TRBJ2-1
TGTGCCTGGAGTAGACACAACTACGAGCAGTACTTC	CAWSRHNYEQYF	once	-	TRBV30	TRBJ2-7
TGCGCCAGCAGCCAACTCACCGGGACAGCAGCCTACGAGCAGTACTTC	CASSQLTGTAAYEQYF	-	TRBD1	TRBV4-1	TRBJ2-7
TGTGCCAGCAGTCTCAGGGGTAGAAACGAGCAGTACTTC	CASSLRGRNEQYF	-	-	TRBV27	TRBJ2-7
TGTGCCACCAGCAGAGATGGCGGGGCGGGTGAGCAGTACTTC	CATSRDGGAGEQYF	-	-	TRBV15	TRBJ2-7
TGTGCCAGCAGCCAAGGACTAGCTGTAAATGAGCAGTTCTTC	CASSQGLAVNEQFF	-	TRBD2	TRBV3-1/TRBV3-2	TRBJ2-1
TGTGCCAGCAGCTTAGAGACTAGCTCCGAGACCCAGTACTTC	CASSLETSSETQYF	-	TRBD2	TRBV7-2	TRBJ2-5
TGTGCCAGCAGTGAAGCAGCAGGCGTCAATCAGCCCCAGCATTTT	CASSEAAGVNQPQHF	-	-	TRBV2	TRBJ1-5
TGTGCCAGCAGCCCGACAGGTTTTAGCACAGATACGCAGTATTTT	CASSPTGFSTDTQYF	once	-	TRBV6-2/TRBV6-3	TRBJ2-3
TGCGCCAGCAGCTTGTGGTCTAACGGAGAGACCCAGTACTTC	CASSLWSNGETQYF	-	-	TRBV5-1	TRBJ2-5
TGTGCCAGCAGTGAAGCCAGGACGGGCCAAGAGACCCAGTACTTC	CASSEARTGQETQYF	-	-	TRBV6-1	TRBJ2-5
TGTGCCAGCCAGGGGTTCGCGACTGAAGCTTTCTTT	CASQGFATEAFF	-	-	TRBV27	TRBJ1-1
TGTGCCAGCTCCCAGGGACAGGGAGTAAGCACAGATACGCAGTATTTT	CASSQGQGVSTDTQYF	-	TRBD1	TRBV18	TRBJ2-3
TGTGCCAGCAGGTACATGGGGAATAATGAGCAGTTCTTC	CASRYMGNNEQFF	-	-	TRBV27	TRBJ2-1
TGTGCCAGCAGTGAGACAGCGCAGGTCAATCAGCCCCAGCATTTT	CASSETAQVNQPQHF	-	-	TRBV28	TRBJ1-5
TGCAGTGCTAGCCGCGCCGGTAAGGCTTTCTTT	CSASRAGKAFF	-	-	TRBV20-1	TRBJ1-1
TGTGCCAGCAGCCTCACTAGCGGGGGGGGCACAGATACGCAGTATTTT	CASSLTSGGGTDTQYF	-	TRBD2	TRBV13	TRBJ2-3
TGTGCCAGCAGCGTAGATGGGGGGACGGGAGGGCCCCCCTACAATGAGCAGTTCTTC	CASSVDGGTGGPPYNEQFF	-	TRBD2	TRBV9	TRBJ2-1
TGCAGCGTGCTGGGACAAGCGGACACTGAAGCTTTCTTT	CSVLGQADTEAFF	-	-	TRBV29-1	TRBJ1-1
TGTGCCAGCAGCCGTGACATCGTAACTTGGGCTTTCTTT	CASSRDIVTWAFF	once	-	TRBV6-2/TRBV6-3	TRBJ1-1
TGTGCCAGCAGTGAGTCGGGTTCTAGCGGGACTTACGAGCAGTACTTC	CASSESGSSGTYEQYF	-	TRBD2	TRBV2	TRBJ2-7
TGTGCCAGTATATTACGGGAGGGGGGCACAGATACGCAGTATTTT	CASILREGGTDTQYF	-	TRBD2	TRBV28	TRBJ2-3
TGTGCCAGCAGTATTACAGGGGTCTCCTACGAGCAGTACTTC	CASSITGVSYEQYF	-	TRBD1	TRBV6-5	TRBJ2-7